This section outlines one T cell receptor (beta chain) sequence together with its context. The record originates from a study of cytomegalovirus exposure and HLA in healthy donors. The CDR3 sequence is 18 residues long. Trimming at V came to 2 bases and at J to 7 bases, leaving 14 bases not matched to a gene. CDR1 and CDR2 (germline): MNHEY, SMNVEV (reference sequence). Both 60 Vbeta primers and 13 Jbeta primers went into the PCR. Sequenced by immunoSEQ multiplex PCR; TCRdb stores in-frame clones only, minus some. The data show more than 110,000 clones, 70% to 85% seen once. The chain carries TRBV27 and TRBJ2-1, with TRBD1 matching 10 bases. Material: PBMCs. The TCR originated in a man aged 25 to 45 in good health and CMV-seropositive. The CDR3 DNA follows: TGTGCCAGCAGTTTAACTCTAGGACAGGGGGGTTCCGGTAATGAGCAGTTCTTC. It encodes CASSLTLGQGGSGNEQFF.